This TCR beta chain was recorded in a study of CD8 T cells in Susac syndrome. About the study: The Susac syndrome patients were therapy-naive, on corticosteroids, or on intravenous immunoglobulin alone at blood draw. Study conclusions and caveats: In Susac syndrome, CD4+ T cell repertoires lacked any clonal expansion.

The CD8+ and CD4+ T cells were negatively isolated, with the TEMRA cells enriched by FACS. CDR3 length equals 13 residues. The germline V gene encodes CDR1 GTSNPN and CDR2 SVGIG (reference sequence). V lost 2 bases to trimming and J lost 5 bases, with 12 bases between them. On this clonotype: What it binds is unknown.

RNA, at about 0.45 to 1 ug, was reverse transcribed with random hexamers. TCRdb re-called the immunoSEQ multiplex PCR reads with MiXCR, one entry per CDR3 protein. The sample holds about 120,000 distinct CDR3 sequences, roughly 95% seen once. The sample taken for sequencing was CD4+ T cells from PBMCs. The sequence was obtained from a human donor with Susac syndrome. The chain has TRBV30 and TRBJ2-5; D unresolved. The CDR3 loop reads CAWSPRLGETQYF. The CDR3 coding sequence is TGTGCCTGGAGTCCGAGACTGGGCGAGACCCAGTACTTC.